This T cell receptor (beta chain) originates from a study of CD8 T cells in Susac syndrome. RNA amounts of about 0.5 to 1 ug underwent reverse transcription with random hexamers. One entry per CDR3 protein results from TCRdb running MiXCR on the immunoSEQ multiplex PCR reads. The data show around 80,000 distinct CDR3 sequences, with 91% seen just once and less than 0.55% held by the top ten. Negative isolation was used for CD8+ and CD4+ T cells, and FACS enrichment was applied to TEMRA cells. Only one count was recorded for this clonotype. This TCR derives from a human donor with multiple sclerosis. Sequencing was done on a sample of CD8+ T cells from PBMCs.

The chain's CDR3 is CASSLLGFPGNGYTF. The CDR3 nucleotides read TGCGCCAGCAGCTTGCTTGGGTTTCCGGGGAATGGCTACACCTTC. V gene TRBV5-1 combines with J gene TRBJ1-2; D remains ambiguous. Germline V gene data show CDR1 as SGHRS and CDR2 as YFSETQ. Trimming shortened V by 1 base and J by 6 bases, and 16 bases separated the two germline ends. The CDR3 is 15 amino acids.